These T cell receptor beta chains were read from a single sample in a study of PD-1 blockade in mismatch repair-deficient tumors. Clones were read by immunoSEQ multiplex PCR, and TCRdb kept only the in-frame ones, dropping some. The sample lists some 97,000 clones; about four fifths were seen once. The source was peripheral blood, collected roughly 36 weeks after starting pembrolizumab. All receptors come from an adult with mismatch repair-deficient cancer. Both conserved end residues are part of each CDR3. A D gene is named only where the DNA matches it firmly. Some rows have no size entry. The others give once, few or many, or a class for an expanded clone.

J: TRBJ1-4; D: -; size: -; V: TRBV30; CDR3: CAWSVGTNGEKLFF; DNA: TGTGCCTGGAGTGTAGGGACAAACGGTGAAAAACTGTTTTTT
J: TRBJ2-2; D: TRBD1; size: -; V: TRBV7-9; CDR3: CASRGQGDNTGELFF; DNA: TGTGCCAGCAGAGGACAGGGGGACAACACCGGGGAGCTGTTTTTT
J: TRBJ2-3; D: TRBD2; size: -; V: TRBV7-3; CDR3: CASSFLRGGSGAQDTQYF; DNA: TGTGCCAGCAGCTTCCTAAGGGGCGGGAGTGGGGCACAGGATACGCAGTATTTT
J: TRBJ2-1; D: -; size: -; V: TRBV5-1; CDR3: CASSQDVGGSPDEQFF; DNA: TGCGCCAGCAGCCAAGACGTTGGTGGTAGCCCGGATGAGCAGTTCTTC
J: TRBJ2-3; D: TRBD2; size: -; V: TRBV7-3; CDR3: CASSQGLRGTDTQYF; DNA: TGTGCCAGCAGCCAGGGACTACGAGGCACAGATACGCAGTATTTT
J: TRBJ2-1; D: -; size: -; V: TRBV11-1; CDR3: CASSYRASENEQFF; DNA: TGTGCCAGCAGCTACCGGGCTAGCGAAAATGAGCAGTTCTTC
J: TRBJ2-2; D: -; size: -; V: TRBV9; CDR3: CASSVAVGVSTGELFF; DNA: TGTGCCAGCAGCGTAGCGGTGGGAGTCAGCACCGGGGAGCTGTTTTTT
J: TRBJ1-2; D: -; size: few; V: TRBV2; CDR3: CASSDNPITRETF; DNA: TGTGCCAGCAGTGATAACCCTATAACCCGGGAGACCTTC
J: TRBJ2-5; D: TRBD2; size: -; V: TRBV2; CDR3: CASSPQTSSQETQYF; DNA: TGTGCCAGCAGTCCACAGACTAGCAGCCAAGAGACCCAGTACTTC
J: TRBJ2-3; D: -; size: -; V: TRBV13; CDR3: CASSAPQGLADTQYF; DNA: TGTGCCAGCAGCGCCCCGCAGGGCCTGGCAGATACGCAGTATTTT
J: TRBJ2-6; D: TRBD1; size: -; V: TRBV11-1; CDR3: CASSSTGASGANVLTF; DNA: TGTGCCAGCAGCTCGACAGGGGCCTCTGGGGCCAACGTCCTGACTTTC
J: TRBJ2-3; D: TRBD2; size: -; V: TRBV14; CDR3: CASSLSGISTDTQYF; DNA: TGTGCCAGCAGCTTGAGCGGGATAAGCACAGATACGCAGTATTTT
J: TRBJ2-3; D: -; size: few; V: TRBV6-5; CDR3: CASSYGPEADTQYF; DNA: TGTGCCAGCAGTTACGGACCTGAGGCGGATACGCAGTATTTT
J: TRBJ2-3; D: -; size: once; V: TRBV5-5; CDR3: CASSPGYADTQYF; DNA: TGTGCCAGCAGCCCGGGATACGCAGATACGCAGTATTTT
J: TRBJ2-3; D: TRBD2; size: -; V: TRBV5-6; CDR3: CASSYLAGVGDTQYF; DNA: TGTGCCAGCAGCTACTTAGCGGGAGTTGGAGATACGCAGTATTTT
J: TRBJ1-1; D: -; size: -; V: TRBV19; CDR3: CASSTNTNTEAFF; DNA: TGTGCCAGTAGTACAAATACGAACACTGAAGCTTTCTTT
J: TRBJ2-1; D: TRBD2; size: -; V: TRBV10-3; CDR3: CAISELGGSTNEQFF; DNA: TGTGCCATCAGTGAGCTTGGCGGGAGTACGAATGAGCAGTTCTTC
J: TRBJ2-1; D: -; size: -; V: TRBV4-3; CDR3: CASSLGSRSSYNEQFF; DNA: TGCGCCAGCAGCCTCGGTTCACGGAGCTCCTACAATGAGCAGTTCTTC
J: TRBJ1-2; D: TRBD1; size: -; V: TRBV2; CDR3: CASSARDRGFINYGYTF; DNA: TGTGCCAGCAGTGCCCGGGACAGGGGCTTCATTAACTATGGCTACACCTTC
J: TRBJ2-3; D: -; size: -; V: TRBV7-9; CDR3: CASSLKPAEDTQYF; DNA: TGTGCCAGCAGCTTAAAGCCAGCGGAAGATACGCAGTATTTT
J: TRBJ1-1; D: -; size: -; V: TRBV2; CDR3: CASRAGRRMNTEAFF; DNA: TGTGCCAGCAGGGCAGGGCGGCGCATGAACACTGAAGCTTTCTTT
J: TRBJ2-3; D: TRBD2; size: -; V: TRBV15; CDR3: CATSRDTSGRVTDTQYF; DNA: TGTGCCACCAGCAGAGATACAAGCGGGAGAGTTACAGATACGCAGTATTTT
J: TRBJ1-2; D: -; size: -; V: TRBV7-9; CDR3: CASSFKVRDTYYGYTF; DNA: TGTGCCAGCAGCTTCAAAGTCCGGGACACTTATTATGGCTACACCTTC
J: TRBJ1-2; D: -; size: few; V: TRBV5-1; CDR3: CASSLDQGLGYTF; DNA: TGCGCCAGCAGCTTGGACCAGGGATTAGGCTACACCTTC
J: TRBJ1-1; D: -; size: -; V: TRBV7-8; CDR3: CASSLARGGASEAFF; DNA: TGTGCCAGCAGCTTAGCACGAGGGGGGGCGTCCGAAGCTTTCTTT
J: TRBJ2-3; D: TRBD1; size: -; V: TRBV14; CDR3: CASSRDRGPGTQYF; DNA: TGTGCCAGCAGCCGGGACAGGGGGCCTGGTACGCAGTATTTT
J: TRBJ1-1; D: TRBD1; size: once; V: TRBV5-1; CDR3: CASMRTGDVNTEAFF; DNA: TGCGCCAGCATGAGAACAGGGGACGTGAACACTGAAGCTTTCTTT
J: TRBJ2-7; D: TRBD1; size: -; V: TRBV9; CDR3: CASSVGDRGANEQYF; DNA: TGTGCCAGCAGCGTAGGGGACAGGGGGGCCAACGAGCAGTACTTC
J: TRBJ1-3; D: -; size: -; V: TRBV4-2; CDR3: CASSQEGTNSGNTIYF; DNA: TGTGCCAGCAGCCAAGAGGGCACCAACTCTGGAAACACCATATATTTT
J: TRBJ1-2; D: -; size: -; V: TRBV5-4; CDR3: CASSVEGGASPRGGYTF; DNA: TGTGCCAGCAGCGTCGAAGGGGGGGCGTCCCCCAGAGGTGGCTACACCTTC
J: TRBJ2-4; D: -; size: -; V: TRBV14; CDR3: CASSRGLTGIGKNIQYF; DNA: TGTGCCAGCAGCCGTGGGCTAACAGGGATAGGCAAAAACATTCAGTACTTC
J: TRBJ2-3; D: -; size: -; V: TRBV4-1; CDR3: CASSQDKGSSTDTQYF; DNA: TGCGCCAGCAGCCAAGATAAGGGCAGTAGCACAGATACGCAGTATTTT
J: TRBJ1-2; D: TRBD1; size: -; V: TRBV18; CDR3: CASSPLAGTGVNYGYTF; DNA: TGTGCCAGCTCACCACTCGCCGGGACAGGGGTTAACTATGGCTACACCTTC
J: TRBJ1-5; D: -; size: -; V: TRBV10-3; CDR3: CAISETSDQPQHF; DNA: TGTGCCATCAGTGAAACCAGCGATCAGCCCCAGCATTTT
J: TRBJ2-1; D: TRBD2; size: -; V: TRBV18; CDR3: CASSPMTSGSSHEQFF; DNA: TGTGCCAGCTCACCAATGACTAGCGGGAGTAGCCATGAGCAGTTCTTC